This passage covers 9 T cell receptor beta chains from one sample sequenced in a study of graft-versus-host responses after intestinal transplantation. These TCRs' antigens remain unknown. Generated by immunoSEQ multiplex PCR, the TCRdb table keeps only in-frame clones and is missing some. The table records 80,000 to 95,000 clones, about 90% of them present only once. The source was unstimulated CD8+ T cells sorted from spleen or lymph node cells, collected before intestinal transplant. These receptor sequences come from a human donor who received an intestinal transplant.

This clone was seen a few times. This chain connects TRBV7-9 to TRBJ2-1; 12 bases match TRBD2. Per germline, CDR1 SEHNR and CDR2 FQNEAQ (reference sequence). The CDR3 is 16 amino acids. The trim removed 5 bases at V and 0 bases at J, leaving 2 bases unmatched. Here the CDR3 reads CASSPTSGSSYNEQFF. Written as DNA, the CDR3 is TGTGCCAGCAGCCCGACTAGCGGGAGCTCCTACAATGAGCAGTTCTTC.

The rearrangement links TRBV10-1 to TRBJ2-2, with 7 bases identical to TRBD2. The CDR3 contains 14 residues. J was trimmed by 4 bases and V by 2 bases; bases with no gene match: 1. In germline, CDR1 is WNHNN, CDR2 SYGVQD (reference sequence). The CDR3 reads CASSEAGATGELFF. CDR3 nucleotide sequence: TGCGCCAGCAGTGAGGCGGGAGCCACCGGGGAGCTGTTTTTT.

The CDR3 here is CASSLISGGGYEQYF. The CDR3 DNA reads TGTGCCAGCAGCTTAATCTCAGGGGGTGGGTACGAGCAGTACTTC. The gene calls are TRBV11-2 and TRBJ2-7; 7 nucleotides agree with TRBD1. Per germline, CDR1 SGHAT and CDR2 FQNNGV. The CDR3 covers 15 residues. Trimming cost V 2 bases and J 4 bases; bases outside gene matches: 8. Filled out from reference TRBV11-2 and TRBJ2-7, the complete variable domain reads EAGVAQSPRYKIIEKRQSVAFWCNPISGHATLYWYQQILGQGPKLLIQFQNNGVVDDSQLPKDRFSAERLKGVDSTLKIQPAKLEDSAVYLCASSLISGGGYEQYFGPGTRLTVT.

V usage is TRBV11-2 and J usage is TRBJ2-7, with no clear D. Germline V gene sequence: CDR1 SGHAT, CDR2 FQNNGV. CDR3 size: 19 residues. V was clipped by 2 bases and J by 3 bases, with 26 bases between them. The CDR3 region is CASSLIGWVLDRTNYEQYF. The CDR3 nucleotides are TGTGCCAGCAGCTTAATTGGGTGGGTCTTAGACCGAACTAACTACGAGCAGTACTTC.

The chain carries TRBV4-1 and TRBJ1-1; D may be TRBD1 (5 bases). Trimming cost V 0 bases and J 4 bases, with 15 bases left between them. Germline lookup yields CDR1 MGHRA and CDR2 YSYEKL. The CDR3 sequence is 16 residues long. CDR3 sequence (DNA): TGCGCCAGCAGCCAAGAAATACAGGCAGAGCCCACTGAAGCTTTCTTT. It translates to CASSQEIQAEPTEAFF.

V usage is TRBV27 and J usage is TRBJ2-5, with D possibly matching TRBD1 (6 bases). The V gene's germline CDR1 is MNHEY and CDR2 SMNVEV (reference sequence). The V gene lost 6 bases and the J gene lost 6 bases, with 17 bases spanning the gap. There are 14 residues in the CDR3. The CDR3 here is CASSTHREMKTQYF. Written as DNA, the CDR3 is TGTGCCAGCAGCACTCACAGGGAGATGAAGACCCAGTACTTC.

This chain links TRBV7-6 with TRBJ2-3, with 10 bases identical to TRBD2. V lost 3 bases, J lost 5 bases, and 11 bases stayed unmatched. This CDR3 spans 17 amino acids. Germline V lookup: CDR1 SGHVS, CDR2 FNYEAQ. CDR3 bases: TGTGCCAGCAGCTTTAGACACAGCGGGGGGGCCGGAGATACGCAGTATTTT. Its protein is CASSFRHSGGAGDTQYF.

V gene TRBV4-1 combines with J gene TRBJ1-5; no firm D call. V lost 1 base, J lost 2 bases, and 3 bases lay in between. The CDR3 contains 13 residues. Germline V gene sequence: CDR1 MGHRA, CDR2 YSYEKL. CDR3 sequence reads: CASSQGGNQPQHF. The CDR3 nucleotides are TGCGCCAGCAGCCAAGGGGGCAATCAGCCCCAGCATTTT.

The V and J genes are TRBV27 and TRBJ1-2; a weak D match, TRBD1 (5 bases). Germline CDR1 is MNHEY and CDR2 is SMNVEV (reference sequence). The CDR3 covers 11 residues. V was pared by 5 bases and J by 10 bases, with 11 bases between. CDR3 loop: CASSDDSSYTF. CDR3 nucleotides: TGTGCCAGCAGTGACGACAGTTCCTACACCTTC.